A single sample is the source of the 22 T cell receptor beta chains below, sequenced in a study of blood T cell repertoires in COVID-19 (dated by TCRdb to about 2020). The library was built by means of the immunoSEQ multiplex PCR assay. Here the immuneACCESS table is served through TCRdb, limited to in-frame sequences with V and J called. Missing clones are a known gap in these copies; in checked studies unresolved V genes cover under half, and the rest lacks a known reason. The sample table holds about 23,000 clones, of which around 94% were seen once. Together, the top ten hold 4% of the sample. The sequencing sample was made of peripheral blood. The receptors here all came from a woman in her forties or fifties with active COVID-19.

The chain has TRBV28 and TRBJ1-2; the D gene is possibly TRBD1 (5 bases). V was shortened by 4 bases and J by 7 bases, with 10 bases between the two germline ends. The V gene's germline CDR1 is MDHEN and CDR2 SYDVKM. The CDR3 length is 12 residues. The CDR3 region has the DNA TGTGCCAGCAGTTCTGTCGGGGGTGGCTACACCTTC. This sequence encodes CASSSVGGGYTF.

The chain employs TRBV20-1 and TRBJ2-5, with D tentatively TRBD2 (7 bases). The V end lost 6 bases, the J end lost 5 bases, and 22 bases lay between the germline ends. The CDR3 runs 15 residues. CDR1 is DFQATT and CDR2 is SNEGSKA in the germline V gene (reference sequence). Here the CDR3 reads CSASPAGHNRETQYF. CDR3 DNA sequence: TGCAGTGCGAGTCCAGCGGGACACAACCGTGAGACCCAGTACTTC.

The chain's CDR3 is CASRAGSNQPQHF. The CDR3 DNA follows: TGTGCCAGCAGGGCAGGTAGCAATCAGCCCCAGCATTTT. The rearrangement joins TRBV28 to TRBJ1-5; D is ambiguous. The germline V gene has CDR1 MDHEN and CDR2 SYDVKM. Trimming removed 6 bases at V and 0 bases at J, with 6 bases between. The CDR3 runs 13 residues. The variable domain in full, with the rest retrieved from reference TRBV28 and TRBJ1-5, is DVKVTQSSRYLVKRTGEKVFLECVQDMDHENMFWYRQDPGLGLRLIYFSYDVKMKEKGDIPEGYSVSREKKERFSLILESASTNQTSMYLCASRAGSNQPQHFGDGTRLSIL.

This clone was recorded once. This rearrangement joins TRBV4-2 to TRBJ2-7; possibly TRBD1 for D (5 bases). Deletions cut 0 bases from V and 2 bases from J, with 17 bases between. This CDR3 comprises 17 residues. CDR1 LGHNA and CDR2 YNFKEQ come from the germline V gene. CDR3 loop: CASSQDWGSEATYEQYF. The CDR3 nucleotides are TGTGCCAGCAGCCAAGATTGGGGCAGCGAGGCGACCTACGAGCAGTACTTC.

The chain combines TRBV28 with TRBJ2-7, with D possibly matching TRBD1 (6 bases). The germline V and J ends were trimmed by 5 bases and 3 bases, with 17 bases remaining between them. The CDR3 has 15 residues. CDR1 MDHEN and CDR2 SYDVKM come from the germline V gene. CDR3 loop: CASSPLTGQGYEQYF. The DNA for the CDR3 is TGTGCCAGCAGTCCCCTTACAGGGCAGGGCTACGAGCAGTACTTC. The full variable domain, its missing parts supplied by reference TRBV28 and TRBJ2-7, is DVKVTQSSRYLVKRTGEKVFLECVQDMDHENMFWYRQDPGLGLRLIYFSYDVKMKEKGDIPEGYSVSREKKERFSLILESASTNQTSMYLCASSPLTGQGYEQYFGPGTRLTVT.

CDR3 sequence reads: CASSLSTGTTEAFF. The CDR3 nucleotides are TGTGCCAGCAGCTTAAGCACAGGGACCACTGAAGCTTTCTTT. This chain connects TRBV11-2 to TRBJ1-1; a weak D match, TRBD1 (6 bases). This CDR3 contains 14 residues. Trimming took 2 bases from V and 4 from J, leaving 11 bases between them. CDR1 SGHAT and CDR2 FQNNGV come from the germline V gene. The full variable domain, its missing parts supplied by reference TRBV11-2 and TRBJ1-1, is EAGVAQSPRYKIIEKRQSVAFWCNPISGHATLYWYQQILGQGPKLLIQFQNNGVVDDSQLPKDRFSAERLKGVDSTLKIQPAKLEDSAVYLCASSLSTGTTEAFFGQGTRLTVV.

This clone was counted a single time. The rearrangement links TRBV3-1 (or the pseudogene TRBV3-2) to TRBJ1-4; D is possibly TRBD1 (5 bases). The V gene lost 4 bases and the J gene lost 14 bases, with 17 bases spanning the gap. The CDR3 is 13 amino acids. Germline values: CDR1 LGHDT, CDR2 YNNKEL (reference sequence). DNA of the CDR3: TGTGCCAGCAGCCTTTCCTCCTCCGGGGGGCTGTTTTTT. Its translation is CASSLSSSGGLFF.

This clone appeared a single time. V is TRBV28 and J is TRBJ1-2; 8 positions match TRBD1. Trimming removed 8 bases from V and 3 bases from J; junction bases left unmatched: 5. The germline V gene has CDR1 MDHEN and CDR2 SYDVKM. The CDR3 covers 13 residues. The CDR3 spells CASVLQGDYGYTF. In nucleotides, the CDR3 is TGTGCCAGCGTCCTACAGGGGGACTATGGCTACACCTTC.

The chain couples TRBV5-1 to TRBJ1-4; 11 positions match TRBD1. After removal of 0 bases from V and 8 bases from J, the junction contained 12 bases not matched to a gene. The CDR3 contains 18 residues. The germline V gene has CDR1 SGHRS and CDR2 YFSETQ. CDR3 nucleotides: TGCGCCAGCAGCTTGGCCTTCAACCCGGGACAGGGGGGCGAAAAACTGTTTTTT. Translation gives CASSLAFNPGQGGEKLFF. The variable domain in full, completed from reference TRBV5-1 and TRBJ1-4, reads KAGVTQTPRYLIKTRGQQVTLSCSPISGHRSVSWYQQTPGQGLQFLFEYFSETQRNKGNFPGRFSGRQFSNSRSEMNVSTLELGDSALYLCASSLAFNPGQGGEKLFFGSGTQLSVL.

The V and J genes are TRBV6-1 and TRBJ1-1, with D perhaps TRBD1 (5 bases). The length of the CDR3 is 16 residues. V lost 4 bases and J 5 bases, leaving 20 bases between the germline ends. Germline V gene lookup returns CDR1 MNHNS and CDR2 SASEGT. DNA of the CDR3: TGTGCCAGCAGTGTGATGGGAATTCAGGGTGGGACTGAAGCTTTCTTT. Its protein product is CASSVMGIQGGTEAFF.

The V and J genes are TRBV19 and TRBJ1-2; perhaps TRBD1 as D (6 bases). The CDR3 contains 15 residues. With 5 bases removed from V and 3 bases from J, the gap between germline ends came to 16 bases. Germline CDR1 reads LNHDA; CDR2 reads SQIVND (reference sequence). The CDR3 sequence is CASSGATSGDYGYTF. The DNA for the CDR3 is TGTGCCAGTAGTGGGGCGACCTCAGGGGACTATGGCTACACCTTC.

This chain's CDR3 is CASSFGGRNTGELFF. The CDR3 DNA reads TGTGCCAGCAGCTTCGGGGGGCGGAACACCGGGGAGCTGTTTTTT. The chain is built from TRBV11-3 and TRBJ2-2, with D perhaps matching TRBD2 (7 bases). Germline CDR1 SGHNT, CDR2 YENEEA. V was trimmed by 3 bases and J by 1 base, leaving 9 bases between them. The CDR3 loop spans 15 amino acids.

This chain links TRBV6-2 or TRBV6-3 with TRBJ2-3; TRBD2 matches 7 bases. CDR1 is MNHEY and CDR2 is SVGEGT in the germline V gene. V lost 0 bases to trimming and J lost 0 bases; unmatched junction nucleotides: 6. The CDR3 has 17 residues. DNA of the CDR3: TGTGCCAGCAGTTACTCGAGGGTAGCGGGTAGCACAGATACGCAGTATTTT. This gives the protein CASSYSRVAGSTDTQYF.

The rearrangement uses TRBV7-2 and TRBJ2-1; TRBD2 matches at 10 bases. Trimming took 5 bases from V and 4 from J; bases not matched to a gene: 14. Germline CDR1 is SGHTA and CDR2 is FQGNSA. The CDR3 is 18 amino acids. CDR3 in DNA: TGTGCCAGCAGCGCCGGGACTAGCGCCCAACCGCTTTACAATGAGCAGTTCTTC. Translation: CASSAGTSAQPLYNEQFF. The full variable domain, its missing parts supplied by reference TRBV7-2 and TRBJ2-1, is GAGVSQSPSNKVTEKGKDVELRCDPISGHTALYWYRQSLGQGLEFLIYFQGNSAPDKSGLPSDRFSAERTGGSVSTLTIQRTQQEDSAVYLCASSAGTSAQPLYNEQFFGPGTRLTVL.

V gene TRBV7-2 combines with J gene TRBJ1-1, with 10 positions matching TRBD1. CDR1 SGHTA and CDR2 FQGNSA come from the germline V gene. The CDR3 is made up of 13 amino acids. Trimming cost V 5 bases and J 7 bases; bases outside gene matches: 4. CDR3 coding DNA: TGTGCCAGCAGCCGACAGGGGGCATTTGAAGCTTTCTTT. Protein sequence: CASSRQGAFEAFF.

This chain links TRBV5-8 with TRBJ1-1; D is possibly TRBD1 (5 bases). Deletions cut 1 base from V and 2 bases from J, with 15 bases between. This CDR3 spans 16 amino acids. The germline V gene encodes CDR1 SGHTS and CDR2 YDEGEE. The CDR3 DNA follows: TGTGCCAGCAGCTTGTTAACCGGAGGGGTTAACACTGAAGCTTTCTTT. It is translated as CASSLLTGGVNTEAFF.

The J gene is TRBJ2-2, the V gene TRBV27; TRBD2 is a possible D gene (5 bases). V was cut by 5 bases and J by 5 bases, with 9 bases left in between. Germline CDR1 MNHEY, CDR2 SMNVEV (reference sequence). The CDR3 is 13 amino acids. DNA for the CDR3: TGTGCCAGCAGTCCCTGGGAGACCGGGGAGCTGTTTTTT. Translated: CASSPWETGELFF.

The rearrangement joins TRBV18 to TRBJ2-1; 8 bases align to TRBD1. Germline loops: CDR1 KGHSH, CDR2 LQKENI. J gave up 6 bases and V 3 bases, and 4 bases lay outside the gene matches. The CDR3 spans 14 residues. The CDR3 DNA follows: TGTGCCAGCTCACCCCGGACAGGGCCCAATGAGCAGTTCTTC. It encodes CASSPRTGPNEQFF.

This clone has only one observation. The chain has TRBV28 and TRBJ1-1; 10 positions agree with TRBD1. The CDR3 extends over 12 amino acids. The germline V gene has CDR1 MDHEN and CDR2 SYDVKM. V lost 6 bases and J lost 11; bases outside the gene matches: 6. The CDR3 protein is CASSRQGARAFF. As DNA, the CDR3 is TGTGCCAGCAGCCGACAGGGGGCGCGGGCTTTCTTT.

The chain recombines TRBV15 with TRBJ1-1; D is uncertain. CDR3 size: 13 residues. V was pared by 5 bases and J by 0 bases, with 7 bases between. Germline values: CDR1 LNHNV, CDR2 YYDKDF (reference sequence). CDR3 loop: CATSLTVNTEAFF. In nucleotides, the CDR3 is TGTGCCACCAGCCTCACAGTGAACACTGAAGCTTTCTTT.

The rearrangement links TRBV5-1 to TRBJ2-1; TRBD2 aligns across 9 bases. The V segment lost 4 bases and the J segment 9 bases; nucleotides outside the gene matches: 17. Germline CDR1 SGHRS, CDR2 YFSETQ. The CDR3 consists of 17 residues. The CDR3 spells CASSPGGLAGGQFEQFF. CDR3 coding DNA: TGCGCCAGCAGCCCGGGAGGGCTGGCGGGGGGGCAGTTTGAGCAGTTCTTC.

This clone was detected only a few times. The V and J genes are TRBV28 and TRBJ2-7, with 7 bases lining up with TRBD2. The junction had 5 bases not matched to a gene; V was cut back by 6 bases and J by 0 bases. Germline lookup yields CDR1 MDHEN and CDR2 SYDVKM. The CDR3 is 14 residues long. CDR3 sequence (DNA): TGTGCCAGCAGCCCCCGGGACTACTCCTACGAGCAGTACTTC. Amino acids: CASSPRDYSYEQYF.